Below, one T cell receptor (beta chain) is given with its context. CDR1 and CDR2 (germline): MNHNS, SASEGT. The CDR3 runs to 15 residues. Trimming cost V 7 bases and J 7 bases; bases outside gene matches: 14. The primer mix had 60 Vbeta and 13 Jbeta primers. Clones were sequenced by immunoSEQ multiplex PCR, and TCRdb holds only the in-frame ones, with some missing. The sample yields around 150,000 clones, about 65% seen once. This entry belongs to a study of cytomegalovirus exposure and HLA in healthy donors. The chain recombines TRBV6-1 with TRBJ1-2; 8 bases map to TRBD1. The sequence derives from a woman younger than 35 in good health and CMV-seropositive. Sequenced: PBMCs. The CDR3 nucleotides read TGTGCCAGCACAAGTCGCACAGGGGGGGAAGGTGGCTACACCTTC. This encodes CASTSRTGGEGGYTF.